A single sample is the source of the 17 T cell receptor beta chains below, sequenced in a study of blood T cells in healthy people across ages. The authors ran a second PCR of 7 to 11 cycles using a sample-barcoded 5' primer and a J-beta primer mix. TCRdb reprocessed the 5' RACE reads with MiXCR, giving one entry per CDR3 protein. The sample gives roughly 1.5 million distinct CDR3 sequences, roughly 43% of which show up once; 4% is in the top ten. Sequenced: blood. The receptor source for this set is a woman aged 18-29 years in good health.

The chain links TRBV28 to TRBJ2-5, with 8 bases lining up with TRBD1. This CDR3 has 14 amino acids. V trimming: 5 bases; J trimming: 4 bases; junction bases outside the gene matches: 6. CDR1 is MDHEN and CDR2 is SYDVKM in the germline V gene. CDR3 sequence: CASSGEQGGETQYF. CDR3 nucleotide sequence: TGTGCCAGCAGTGGGGAACAGGGGGGAGAGACCCAGTACTTC.

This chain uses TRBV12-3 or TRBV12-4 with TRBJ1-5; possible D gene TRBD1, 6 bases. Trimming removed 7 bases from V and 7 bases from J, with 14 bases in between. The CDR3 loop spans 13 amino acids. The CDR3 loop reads CASTGDISQPQHF. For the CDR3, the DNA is TGTGCCAGCACCGGGGACATTTCCCAGCCCCAGCATTTT.

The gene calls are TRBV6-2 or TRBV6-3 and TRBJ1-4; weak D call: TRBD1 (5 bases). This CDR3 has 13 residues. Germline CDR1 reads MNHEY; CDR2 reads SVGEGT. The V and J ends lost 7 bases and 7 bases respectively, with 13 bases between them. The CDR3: CASTARVPEKLFF. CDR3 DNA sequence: TGTGCCAGCACCGCCAGGGTACCTGAAAAACTGTTTTTT.

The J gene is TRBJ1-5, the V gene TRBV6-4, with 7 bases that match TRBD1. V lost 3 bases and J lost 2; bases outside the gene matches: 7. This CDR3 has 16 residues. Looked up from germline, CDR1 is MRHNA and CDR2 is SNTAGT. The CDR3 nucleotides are TGTGCCAGCAGTGAGACAGGGTTCGTTGGCAATCAGCCCCAGCATTTT. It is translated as CASSETGFVGNQPQHF.

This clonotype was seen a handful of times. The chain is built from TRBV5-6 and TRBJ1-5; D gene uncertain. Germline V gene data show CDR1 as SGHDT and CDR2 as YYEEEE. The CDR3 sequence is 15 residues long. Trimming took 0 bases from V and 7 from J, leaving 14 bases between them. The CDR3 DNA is TGTGCCAGCAGCTTGGGAGGCTGGGTACGGCAGCCCCAGCATTTT. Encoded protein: CASSLGGWVRQPQHF.

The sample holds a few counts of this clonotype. The CDR3 region is CSASGDVSEAFF. CDR3 sequence (DNA): TGCAGCGCCTCGGGTGATGTGTCTGAAGCTTTCTTT. The rearrangement links TRBV29-1 to TRBJ1-1; D uncertain. V was pared by 7 bases and J by 6 bases, with 15 bases between. Per germline, CDR1 SQVTM and CDR2 ANQGSEA. This CDR3 spans 12 amino acids. The whole variable domain, filled in from reference TRBV29-1 and TRBJ1-1, reads SAVISQKPSRDICQRGTSLTIQCQVDSQVTMMFWYRQQPGQSLTLIATANQGSEATYESGFVIDKFPISRPNLTFSTLTVSNMSPEDSSIYLCSASGDVSEAFFGQGTRLTVV.

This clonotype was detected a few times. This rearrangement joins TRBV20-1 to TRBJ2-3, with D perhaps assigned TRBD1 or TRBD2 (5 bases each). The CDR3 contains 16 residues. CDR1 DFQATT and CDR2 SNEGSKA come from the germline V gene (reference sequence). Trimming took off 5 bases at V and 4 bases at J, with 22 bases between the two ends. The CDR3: CSADPLAGGPADTQYF. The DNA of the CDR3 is TGCAGTGCTGATCCTCTAGCTGGGGGACCGGCAGATACGCAGTATTTT.

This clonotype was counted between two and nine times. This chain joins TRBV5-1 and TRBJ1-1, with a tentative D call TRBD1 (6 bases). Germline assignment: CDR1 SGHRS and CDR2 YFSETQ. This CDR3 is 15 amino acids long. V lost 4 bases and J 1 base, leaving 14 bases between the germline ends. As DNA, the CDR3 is TGCGCCAGCAGCCCCCGGACAGTCGGGAACACTGAAGCTTTCTTT. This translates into CASSPRTVGNTEAFF.

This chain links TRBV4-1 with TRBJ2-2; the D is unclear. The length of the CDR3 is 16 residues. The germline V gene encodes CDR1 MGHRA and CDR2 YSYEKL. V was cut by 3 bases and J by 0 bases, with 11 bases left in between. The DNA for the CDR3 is TGCGCCAGCAGCCACCCGGTCAAATCGAACACCGGGGAGCTGTTTTTT. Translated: CASSHPVKSNTGELFF.

The CDR3 DNA sequence: TGTGCCAGCAGTTCGGGACATCCTTCCTACAATGAGCAGTACTTC. This codes for CASSSGHPSYNEQYF. The chain employs TRBV27 and TRBJ2-1; possibly TRBD1 for D (6 bases). The J call may be incorrect, as the DNA end agrees better with TRBJ2-7. Germline V lookup: CDR1 MNHEY, CDR2 SMNVEV (reference sequence). The CDR3 covers 15 residues.

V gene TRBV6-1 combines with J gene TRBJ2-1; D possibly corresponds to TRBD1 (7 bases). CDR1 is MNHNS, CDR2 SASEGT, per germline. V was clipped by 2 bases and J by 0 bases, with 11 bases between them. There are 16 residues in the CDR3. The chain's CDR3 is CASSERGDSSYNEQFF. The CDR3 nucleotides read TGTGCCAGCAGTGAAAGGGGGGACAGCTCCTACAATGAGCAGTTCTTC.

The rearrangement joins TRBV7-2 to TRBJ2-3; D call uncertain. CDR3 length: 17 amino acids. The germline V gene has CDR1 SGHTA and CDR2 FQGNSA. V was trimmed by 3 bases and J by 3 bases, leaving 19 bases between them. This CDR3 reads CASSLRRRVLRTDTQYF. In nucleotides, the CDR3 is TGTGCCAGCAGCTTGCGGCGTAGGGTTTTACGTACAGATACGCAGTATTTT.

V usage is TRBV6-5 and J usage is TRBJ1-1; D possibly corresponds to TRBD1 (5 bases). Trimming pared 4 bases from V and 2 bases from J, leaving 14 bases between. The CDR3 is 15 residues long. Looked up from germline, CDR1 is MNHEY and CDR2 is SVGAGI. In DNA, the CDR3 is TGTGCCAGCAGTTCTCCGGCAGGGATAAACACTGAAGCTTTCTTT. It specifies CASSSPAGINTEAFF.

CDR3 protein: CASSQDGRGNQETQYF. The CDR3 nucleotides read TGCGCCAGCAGCCAAGATGGACGGGGGAACCAAGAGACCCAGTACTTC. This chain links TRBV4-3 with TRBJ2-7, with D possibly being TRBD2 (6 bases). The DNA matches TRBJ2-5 better at its end, which makes the J call doubtful. The CDR3 has 16 amino acids. From germline, CDR1 is LGHNA and CDR2 YSLEER.

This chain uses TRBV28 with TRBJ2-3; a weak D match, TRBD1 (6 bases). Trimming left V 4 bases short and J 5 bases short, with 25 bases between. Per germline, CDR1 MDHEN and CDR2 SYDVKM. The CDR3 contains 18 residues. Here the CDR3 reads CASSYPSRQASSGDTQYF. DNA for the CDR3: TGTGCCAGCAGTTACCCAAGTCGACAGGCCTCCTCCGGAGATACGCAGTATTTT.

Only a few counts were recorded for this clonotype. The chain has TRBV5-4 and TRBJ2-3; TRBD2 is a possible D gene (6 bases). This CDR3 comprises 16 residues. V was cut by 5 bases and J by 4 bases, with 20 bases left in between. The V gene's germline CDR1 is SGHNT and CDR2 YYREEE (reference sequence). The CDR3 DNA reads TGTGCCAGCAGTTCCGGGCGGGACTTTGTGGCAGATACGCAGTATTTT. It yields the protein CASSSGRDFVADTQYF. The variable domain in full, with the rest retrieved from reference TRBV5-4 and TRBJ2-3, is ETGVTQSPTHLIKTRGQQVTLRCSSQSGHNTVSWYQQALGQGPQFIFQYYREEENGRGNFPPRFSGLQFPNYSSELNVNALELDDSALYLCASSSGRDFVADTQYFGPGTRLTVL.

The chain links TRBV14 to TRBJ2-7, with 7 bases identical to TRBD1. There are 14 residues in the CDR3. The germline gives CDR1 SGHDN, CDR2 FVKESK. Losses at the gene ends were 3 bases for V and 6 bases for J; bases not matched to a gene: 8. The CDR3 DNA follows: TGTGCCAGCAGCCAGAGAGTAAGGGGGCTCGAGCAGTACTTC. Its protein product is CASSQRVRGLEQYF.